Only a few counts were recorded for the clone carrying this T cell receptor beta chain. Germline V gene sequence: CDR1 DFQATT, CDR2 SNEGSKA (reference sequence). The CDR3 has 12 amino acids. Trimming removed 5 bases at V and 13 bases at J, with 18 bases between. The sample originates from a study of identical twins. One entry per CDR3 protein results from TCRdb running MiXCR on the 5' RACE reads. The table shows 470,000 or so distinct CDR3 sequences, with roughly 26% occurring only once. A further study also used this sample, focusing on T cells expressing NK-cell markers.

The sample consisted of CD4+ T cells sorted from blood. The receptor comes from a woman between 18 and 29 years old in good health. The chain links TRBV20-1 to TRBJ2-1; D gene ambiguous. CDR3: CSAVDPGGSQFF. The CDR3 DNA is TGCAGTGCTGTGGACCCTGGTGGTTCACAGTTCTTC.